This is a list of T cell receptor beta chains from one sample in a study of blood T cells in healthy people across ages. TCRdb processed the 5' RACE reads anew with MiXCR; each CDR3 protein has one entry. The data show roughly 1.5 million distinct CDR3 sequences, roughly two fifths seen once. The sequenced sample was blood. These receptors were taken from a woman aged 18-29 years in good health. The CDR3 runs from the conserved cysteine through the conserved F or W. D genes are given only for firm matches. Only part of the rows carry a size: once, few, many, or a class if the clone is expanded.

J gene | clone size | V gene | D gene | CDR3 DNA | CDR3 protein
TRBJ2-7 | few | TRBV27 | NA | TGTGCCAGCAGTTTAACCCAGGGGATAATCTCCTACGAGCAGTACTTC | CASSLTQGIISYEQYF
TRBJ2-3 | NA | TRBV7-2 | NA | TGTGCCAGCAGCTTAGAGCCGGGCCCCCCTTATACGCAGTATTTT | CASSLEPGPPYTQYF
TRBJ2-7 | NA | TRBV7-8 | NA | TGTGCCAGCAGTTCCCCCTTAGGGCAGGTCTACGAGCAGTACTTC | CASSSPLGQVYEQYF
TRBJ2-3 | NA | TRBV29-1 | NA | TGCAGCGGTAGGGCAGGGCTCACAGATACGCAGTATTTT | CSGRAGLTDTQYF
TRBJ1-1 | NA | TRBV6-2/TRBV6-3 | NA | TGTGCCAGCCTCAGGGACATGAACACTGAAGCTTTCTTT | CASLRDMNTEAFF
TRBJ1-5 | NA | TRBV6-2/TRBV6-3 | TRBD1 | TGTGCCAGCAGTAGGACAGGCCGGTCTCAGCCCCAGCATTTT | CASSRTGRSQPQHF
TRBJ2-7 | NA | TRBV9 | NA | TGTGCCAGCAGCACTACCGGGACGACCTCCTACGAGCAGTACTTC | CASSTTGTTSYEQYF
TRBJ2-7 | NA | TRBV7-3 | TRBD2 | TGTGCCAGCAGCCCCCACACTAGCGGGACCAATGAGCAGTACTTC | CASSPHTSGTNEQYF
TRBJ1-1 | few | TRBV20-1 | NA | TGCAGTGCTAGAGATCGGGCAGACCCGAACACTGAAGCTTTCTTT | CSARDRADPNTEAFF
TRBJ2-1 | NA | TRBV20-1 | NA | TGCAGTGCTTCCCCTCGACCAGCTACTGAGCAGTTCTTC | CSASPRPATEQFF